This T cell receptor beta chain was identified in a study of T cell responses to AZD1222 COVID-19 vaccine. Germline V gene sequence: CDR1 SNHLY, CDR2 FYNNEI. Between the trimmed V and J ends, which lost 3 bases and 2 bases, there was a span of 11 bases. The CDR3 loop spans 15 amino acids. The method was immunoSEQ multiplex PCR; TCRdb's version includes in-frame clones alone and lacks a portion of them. The sample comprises fewer than 85,000 clones, roughly nine tenths of which are singletons, and approximately 8.6% rests with the top ten. V gene TRBV2 combines with J gene TRBJ2-1; no definite D call. Specimen: peripheral blood, collected 28 days after the second AZD1222 dose. This receptor was identified in an adult who received the AZD1222 COVID-19 vaccine. In DNA form, the CDR3 reads TGTGCCAGCAGTGATAAGGCAGGACCCTACAATGAGCAGTTCTTC. Translation: CASSDKAGPYNEQFF.